A selection of T cell receptor beta chains follows, all from one sample in a study of blood T cell repertoires in COVID-19. Generated by immunoSEQ multiplex PCR, the TCRdb table keeps only in-frame clones and is missing some. Here the sample spans about 190,000 clones, roughly 90% being singletons. The material sequenced was peripheral blood. The receptors here all came from a woman aged 40-49 years who had recovered from COVID-19. Both conserved end residues are part of each CDR3. A D gene is named only where the DNA matches it firmly. Only some rows state a clone size, as once, few, many or a class for expanded clones.

V	size	length	J	D	CDR3	DNA
TRBV27	NA	15	TRBJ1-2	TRBD1	CASSFSQGSNYGYTF	TGTGCCAGCAGTTTTTCACAGGGGTCCAACTATGGCTACACCTTC
TRBV7-8	NA	19	TRBJ2-1	TRBD2	CASSRVRGLREGKDNEQFF	TGTGCCAGCAGCCGAGTTCGGGGGCTGCGGGAGGGCAAGGACAATGAGCAGTTCTTC
TRBV10-3	NA	18	TRBJ2-1	TRBD2	CAISPVGPTSGRGHEQFF	TGTGCCATCAGTCCAGTTGGACCGACTAGCGGGAGAGGTCATGAGCAGTTCTTC
TRBV4-2	NA	17	TRBJ1-3	NA	CASSQDTRTISGNTIYF	TGTGCCAGCAGCCAAGATACTCGAACTATCTCTGGAAACACCATATATTTT
TRBV7-9	NA	12	TRBJ1-5	NA	CASKVPGGPQHF	TGTGCCAGCAAGGTGCCGGGAGGGCCCCAGCATTTT
TRBV4-3	NA	15	TRBJ1-2	TRBD1	CASSQETGKKNGYTF	TGCGCCAGCAGCCAAGAGACAGGGAAAAAGAATGGCTACACCTTC
TRBV12-3/TRBV12-4	NA	13	TRBJ1-1	NA	CASSLLGVGEAFF	TGTGCCAGCAGTTTATTAGGGGTCGGTGAAGCTTTCTTT
TRBV19	NA	15	TRBJ2-7	TRBD2	CASSLERGSPYEQYF	TGTGCCAGTAGCCTGGAGCGGGGGTCCCCCTACGAGCAGTACTTC
TRBV9	NA	14	TRBJ2-5	NA	CASSVGTVQETQYF	TGTGCCAGCAGCGTAGGGACAGTACAAGAGACCCAGTACTTC
TRBV6-2/TRBV6-3	NA	15	TRBJ1-2	NA	CASSFRVEAFGGYTF	TGTGCCAGCAGCTTCAGGGTAGAGGCCTTTGGGGGCTACACCTTC
TRBV20-1	NA	11	TRBJ1-2	NA	CSASPDYGYTF	TGCAGTGCTAGTCCGGACTATGGCTACACCTTC
TRBV7-9	many	11	TRBJ2-7	NA	CASSVPGEQYF	TGTGCCAGCAGCGTACCAGGGGAGCAGTACTTC
TRBV28	NA	10	TRBJ2-5	NA	CASQLETQYF	TGTGCCAGCCAATTAGAGACCCAGTACTTC
TRBV12-3/TRBV12-4	NA	13	TRBJ2-7	NA	CASSLVGTYEQYF	TGTGCCAGCAGTTTAGTGGGCACCTACGAGCAGTACTTC
TRBV4-1	NA	15	TRBJ1-5	NA	CASSQDRRWNQPQHF	TGCGCCAGCAGCCAAGATCGGCGGTGGAATCAGCCCCAGCATTTT
TRBV7-9	NA	17	TRBJ2-7	TRBD2	CASSSPTSGPPGEGQYF	TGTGCCAGCAGTAGCCCGACTAGCGGACCACCGGGGGAAGGGCAGTACTTC
TRBV7-2	NA	11	TRBJ1-1	NA	CASSLYSEAFF	TGTGCCAGCAGCTTATACAGTGAAGCTTTCTTT
TRBV5-1	NA	15	TRBJ2-3	TRBD2	CASSLGGRALDTQYF	TGCGCCAGCAGCTTGGGCGGGAGGGCCTTAGATACGCAGTATTTT
TRBV28	NA	16	TRBJ2-5	TRBD1	CASSFPRDRGLETQYF	TGTGCCAGCAGTTTCCCCCGGGACAGGGGTTTGGAGACCCAGTACTTC
TRBV28	once	12	TRBJ2-1	NA	CASSLTYNEQFF	TGTGCCAGCAGTCTGACTTACAATGAGCAGTTCTTC
TRBV14	NA	15	TRBJ2-1	TRBD2	CASSHQSAGAGEQFF	TGTGCCAGCAGCCACCAGTCAGCGGGAGCGGGAGAGCAGTTCTTC
TRBV15	NA	15	TRBJ1-5	TRBD1	CATSAEGQGLQPQHF	TGTGCCACCAGCGCTGAAGGACAGGGTCTTCAGCCCCAGCATTTT